The rows below give T cell receptor beta chains drawn from one sample of a study of regulatory T cells in long-lasting Graves disease. Via MiXCR, TCRdb re-called the multiplex PCR reads, giving one row per CDR3 protein. Here the sample spans a few hundred thousand distinct CDR3 sequences, 12% being singletons. These records were also assigned to another study, of T cells in Graves' hyperthyroidism and ophthalmopathy.

The material was peripheral blood mononuclear cells (PBMCs), obtained at new diagnosis, from a patient treated with antithyroid drugs. These receptors all come from a woman aged 18-30 years with Graves disease. CDR3s include the opening cysteine and the closing phenylalanine or tryptophan. The order of the fields is V gene, D gene, clone size, J gene, CDR3 protein, CDR3 DNA. A D gene is named only where the DNA matches it firmly. Expanded clones get a size class; other rows say once, few or many, or leave the size out.

>TRBV7-9|NA|NA|TRBJ2-1
CASSLIGSPSSYNEQFF
TGTGCCAGCAGCTTAATAGGCTCTCCTAGCTCCTACAATGAGCAGTTCTTC
>TRBV20-1|NA|many|TRBJ1-1
CSASIGTMNTEAFF
TGCAGTGCTAGTATAGGGACCATGAACACTGAAGCTTTCTTT
>TRBV7-9|NA|NA|TRBJ2-1
CASSLEIRQIGYNEQFF
TGTGCCAGCAGCTTAGAGATACGACAGATCGGCTACAATGAGCAGTTCTTC
>TRBV11-2|NA|many|TRBJ1-1
CASSLVGSNTEAFF
TGTGCCAGCAGCTTGGTGGGGTCGAACACTGAAGCTTTCTTT
>TRBV6-2/TRBV6-3|TRBD1|many|TRBJ2-7
CASRRGGTGTYEQYF
TGTGCCAGCAGAAGAGGGGGCACGGGAACCTACGAGCAGTACTTC
>TRBV27|TRBD2|once|TRBJ2-3
CASSMGLAGDMQYF
TGTGCCAGCAGTATGGGACTAGCGGGAGATATGCAGTATTTT
>TRBV2|TRBD1|few|TRBJ2-4
CASATGMRDIQYF
TGTGCCAGCGCGACAGGGATGCGGGACATTCAGTACTTC
>TRBV5-6|TRBD2|many|TRBJ2-5
CASSSWGGQETQYF
TGTGCCAGCAGCTCTTGGGGGGGCCAAGAGACCCAGTACTTC
>TRBV5-1|TRBD1|NA|TRBJ2-1
CASSLEQGARSSEQFF
TGCGCCAGCAGCTTGGAACAGGGGGCGCGATCAAGTGAGCAGTTCTTC
>TRBV18|TRBD2|few|TRBJ2-1
CASSPQRGPGSYNEQFF
TGTGCCAGCTCACCACAGCGGGGCCCGGGGTCCTACAATGAGCAGTTCTTC
>TRBV10-2|NA|NA|TRBJ2-2
CASSDFRGRTGELFF
TGCGCCAGCAGTGATTTTCGGGGACGCACCGGGGAGCTGTTTTTT
>TRBV12-3/TRBV12-4|NA|many|TRBJ1-2
CASSAAVNYGYTF
TGTGCCAGCAGCGCCGCGGTTAACTATGGCTACACCTTC
>TRBV11-2|NA|NA|TRBJ2-7
CASSFDFAYEQYF
TGTGCCAGCAGCTTCGACTTCGCCTACGAGCAGTACTTC
>TRBV29-1|NA|NA|TRBJ1-1
CSALPHRTQQGPEAFF
TGCAGCGCCCTACCCCACCGAACCCAACAGGGTCCTGAAGCTTTCTTT
>TRBV12-3/TRBV12-4|NA|many|TRBJ1-6
CASRLGSGNSPLHF
TGTGCCAGCAGGTTGGGCAGCGGAAATTCACCCCTCCACTTT
>TRBV7-8|TRBD1|many|TRBJ2-7
CASSLQGQGAPWEQYF
TGTGCCAGCAGCCTCCAGGGACAGGGGGCCCCCTGGGAGCAGTACTTC
>TRBV19|NA|NA|TRBJ2-4
CASSFGQNIQYF
TGTGCCAGTAGTTTCGGACAAAACATTCAGTACTTC
>TRBV2|NA|NA|TRBJ2-1
CASIVSPGFAGAGNEQFF
TGTGCCAGCATAGTCTCCCCGGGCTTCGCGGGGGCGGGGAATGAGCAGTTCTTC
>TRBV10-3|TRBD1|many|TRBJ2-1
CAITIDRGHEQFF
TGTGCCATCACCATAGACAGGGGCCATGAGCAGTTCTTC
>TRBV11-3|NA|many|TRBJ1-2
CASSSDAGYGYTF
TGTGCCAGCAGCTCGGACGCAGGCTATGGCTACACCTTC
>TRBV14|TRBD1|many|TRBJ1-1
CASSVDREHTEAFF
TGTGCCAGCAGCGTCGACAGGGAGCACACTGAAGCTTTCTTT
>TRBV7-8|TRBD1|many|TRBJ2-1
CASSLYVGRGYNEQFF
TGTGCCAGCAGCTTATACGTGGGCAGGGGGTACAATGAGCAGTTCTTC
>TRBV11-2|NA|many|TRBJ2-1
CASSLSSQRNEQFF
TGTGCCAGCAGTCTGTCTAGTCAGCGCAATGAGCAGTTCTTC
>TRBV11-1|NA|NA|TRBJ1-1
CASSLAAGMGGAFF
TGTGCCAGCAGCTTAGCCGCAGGGATGGGAGGAGCTTTCTTT
>TRBV18|NA|NA|TRBJ1-3
CASSPPSGSAYGNTIYF
TGTGCCAGCTCACCGCCGAGCGGGTCAGCTTATGGAAACACCATATATTTT
>TRBV25-1|NA|few|TRBJ2-3
CASSESGAQNTQYF
TGTGCCAGCAGTGAATCGGGGGCACAGAACACGCAGTATTTT
>TRBV20-1|NA|many|TRBJ1-3
CSARVDSGNTIYF
TGCAGTGCTAGGGTGGATTCTGGAAACACCATATATTTT
>TRBV28|TRBD1|many|TRBJ1-2
CASSPGQGFSGYTF
TGTGCCAGCAGTCCGGGACAGGGGTTTAGTGGCTACACCTTC
>TRBV20-1|NA|many|TRBJ1-5
CSAVGTLTHQPQHF
TGCAGTGCTGTAGGGACTTTAACCCATCAGCCCCAGCATTTT
>TRBV10-3|TRBD1|many|TRBJ1-5
CAISDTGVSSNQPQHF
TGTGCCATCAGTGATACAGGGGTTTCTAGCAATCAGCCCCAGCATTTT
>TRBV4-2|TRBD2|many|TRBJ2-7
CASSQRSGGSYEQYF
TGTGCCAGCAGCCAGCGGTCGGGGGGGTCCTACGAGCAGTACTTC
>TRBV5-5|TRBD1|NA|TRBJ1-2
CASSLLTGGDYGYTF
TGTGCCAGCAGCTTGTTAACAGGGGGCGACTATGGCTACACCTTC
>TRBV7-2|TRBD2|many|TRBJ2-3
CASSRQGRGGADTQYF
TGTGCCAGCAGCCGCCAGGGGCGGGGGGGCGCGGATACGCAGTATTTT
>TRBV10-3|NA|few|TRBJ2-1
CAIRDHIEGDEQFF
TGTGCCATCAGGGATCATATCGAAGGCGATGAGCAGTTCTTC
>TRBV15|TRBD1|many|TRBJ2-7
CATSRLTGNEQYF
TGTGCCACCAGCAGACTGACAGGGAACGAGCAGTACTTC
>TRBV30|NA|few|TRBJ1-2
CAWSVGLGYYGYTF
TGTGCCTGGAGTGTGGGGCTGGGTTACTATGGCTACACCTTC